A selection of T cell receptor beta chains follows, all from one sample in a study of long-term antiretroviral therapy in people with HIV. Generated by immunoSEQ multiplex PCR, the TCRdb table keeps only in-frame clones and is missing some. The sample has more than 20,000 clones, roughly 88% seen once. The sample here was unsorted PBMCs, taken 1.2 years after starting antiretroviral therapy. These receptors were taken from a woman aged 40 to 50 with HIV. The CDR3 runs from the conserved cysteine through the conserved F or W. A D gene is named only where the DNA matches it firmly. Clone size, where shown, is once, few, many, or a class for clones that have expanded.

abundance: NA; j_gene: TRBJ2-3; d_gene: NA; v_gene: TRBV11-2; CDR3aa: CASSLLLGFSSTDTQYF; CDR3nt: TGTGCCAGCAGCTTATTACTGGGCTTCTCTAGCACAGATACGCAGTATTTT
abundance: few; j_gene: TRBJ1-2; d_gene: NA; v_gene: TRBV10-1; CDR3aa: CAGRVEPYGYTF; CDR3nt: TGCGCCGGAAGAGTAGAACCCTATGGCTACACCTTC
abundance: NA; j_gene: TRBJ2-7; d_gene: NA; v_gene: TRBV19; CDR3aa: CASSIQGYEQYF; CDR3nt: TGTGCCAGTAGTATACAGGGCTACGAGCAGTACTTC
abundance: NA; j_gene: TRBJ2-7; d_gene: NA; v_gene: TRBV5-6; CDR3aa: CASSLDYGTLLGEQYF; CDR3nt: TGTGCCAGCAGCTTGGATTACGGGACCTTACTGGGGGAGCAGTACTTC
abundance: NA; j_gene: TRBJ2-5; d_gene: NA; v_gene: TRBV18; CDR3aa: CASSPGNQETQYF; CDR3nt: TGTGCCAGCTCACCAGGCAACCAAGAGACCCAGTACTTC
abundance: NA; j_gene: TRBJ2-6; d_gene: NA; v_gene: TRBV7-9; CDR3aa: CASSLAGTYYSGANVLTF; CDR3nt: TGTGCCAGCAGCTTAGCCGGGACTTACTACTCTGGGGCCAACGTCCTGACTTTC
abundance: NA; j_gene: TRBJ1-1; d_gene: NA; v_gene: TRBV7-2; CDR3aa: CASSLDLNTLREAFF; CDR3nt: TGTGCCAGCAGCTTAGATCTCAACACACTCCGAGAAGCTTTCTTT
abundance: NA; j_gene: TRBJ2-3; d_gene: TRBD1; v_gene: TRBV7-8; CDR3aa: CASSPRDRGTTDTQYF; CDR3nt: TGTGCCAGCAGCCCGAGGGACAGGGGGACCACAGATACGCAGTATTTT
abundance: NA; j_gene: TRBJ1-4; d_gene: TRBD1; v_gene: TRBV7-9; CDR3aa: CASSFLGQGTNEKLFF; CDR3nt: TGTGCCAGCAGCTTCCTCGGACAGGGAACTAATGAAAAACTGTTTTTT
abundance: NA; j_gene: TRBJ1-4; d_gene: TRBD1; v_gene: TRBV28; CDR3aa: CASSKQGSGEKLFF; CDR3nt: TGTGCCAGCAGTAAACAGGGGTCTGGAGAAAAACTGTTTTTT
abundance: few; j_gene: TRBJ1-4; d_gene: NA; v_gene: TRBV6-1; CDR3aa: CASSSFPGWDEKLFF; CDR3nt: TGTGCCAGCAGTTCCTTCCCCGGGTGGGATGAAAAACTGTTTTTT
abundance: NA; j_gene: TRBJ1-2; d_gene: NA; v_gene: TRBV5-1; CDR3aa: CASGPSGGSSYGYTF; CDR3nt: TGCGCCAGCGGACCGTCGGGGGGTAGCTCGTACGGCTACACCTTC
abundance: NA; j_gene: TRBJ2-7; d_gene: NA; v_gene: TRBV5-5; CDR3aa: CASSPNIGTDSYEQYF; CDR3nt: TGTGCCAGCAGCCCGAATATCGGGACGGATTCCTACGAGCAGTACTTC
abundance: NA; j_gene: TRBJ1-2; d_gene: NA; v_gene: TRBV27; CDR3aa: CASSVRQAHNYGYTF; CDR3nt: TGTGCCAGCAGTGTCAGACAGGCTCATAACTATGGCTACACCTTC
abundance: once; j_gene: TRBJ2-5; d_gene: TRBD1; v_gene: TRBV7-9; CDR3aa: CASSPGQGIETQYF; CDR3nt: TGTGCCAGCAGCCCGGGACAGGGGATAGAGACCCAGTACTTC
abundance: NA; j_gene: TRBJ2-7; d_gene: NA; v_gene: TRBV4-1; CDR3aa: CASSQQGTPGHEQYF; CDR3nt: TGCGCCAGCAGCCAGCAGGGGACCCCGGGCCACGAGCAGTACTTC
abundance: NA; j_gene: TRBJ1-1; d_gene: NA; v_gene: TRBV18; CDR3aa: CASSSQTGDTEAFF; CDR3nt: TGTGCCAGCTCATCGCAGACTGGGGACACTGAAGCTTTCTTT
abundance: NA; j_gene: TRBJ1-5; d_gene: NA; v_gene: TRBV18; CDR3aa: CASSPIADPGQPQHF; CDR3nt: TGTGCCAGCTCACCCATAGCAGACCCAGGCCAGCCCCAGCATTTT
abundance: NA; j_gene: TRBJ2-7; d_gene: NA; v_gene: TRBV9; CDR3aa: CASSFSGGDGYEQYF; CDR3nt: TGTGCCAGCAGCTTCTCAGGGGGGGACGGCTACGAGCAGTACTTC
abundance: NA; j_gene: TRBJ1-3; d_gene: TRBD1; v_gene: TRBV10-3; CDR3aa: CAISESRGPGNTIYF; CDR3nt: TGTGCCATCAGTGAGTCCAGGGGGCCAGGAAACACCATATATTTT
abundance: NA; j_gene: TRBJ2-2; d_gene: NA; v_gene: TRBV7-2; CDR3aa: CASSLSFSVNTGELFF; CDR3nt: TGTGCCAGCAGCTTATCTTTCAGCGTAAACACCGGGGAGCTGTTTTTT
abundance: NA; j_gene: TRBJ2-3; d_gene: NA; v_gene: TRBV5-1; CDR3aa: CASKVQNRETDTQYF; CDR3nt: TGCGCCAGCAAGGTCCAGAACAGGGAGACAGATACGCAGTATTTT
abundance: few; j_gene: TRBJ1-5; d_gene: TRBD1; v_gene: TRBV7-6; CDR3aa: CASSLRGTGNQPQHF; CDR3nt: TGTGCCAGCAGCTTAAGGGGGACAGGGAATCAGCCCCAGCATTTT
abundance: NA; j_gene: TRBJ2-1; d_gene: TRBD1; v_gene: TRBV7-9; CDR3aa: CASSKGDREFSDEQFF; CDR3nt: TGTGCCAGCAGCAAAGGGGACAGGGAATTTAGCGATGAGCAGTTCTTC
abundance: NA; j_gene: TRBJ2-3; d_gene: TRBD2; v_gene: TRBV4-1; CDR3aa: CASSHFKGGSGDTQYF; CDR3nt: TGCGCCAGCAGCCACTTTAAGGGCGGGAGTGGAGATACGCAGTATTTT
abundance: NA; j_gene: TRBJ2-1; d_gene: TRBD2; v_gene: TRBV18; CDR3aa: CASSPYRVASGKDEQFF; CDR3nt: TGTGCCAGCTCACCTTACAGGGTTGCTAGCGGGAAGGATGAGCAGTTCTTC
abundance: NA; j_gene: TRBJ2-1; d_gene: TRBD2; v_gene: TRBV27; CDR3aa: CASSSPNRLADPYNEQFF; CDR3nt: TGTGCCAGCAGTTCCCCCAACCGCCTAGCGGACCCCTACAATGAGCAGTTCTTC
abundance: NA; j_gene: TRBJ2-5; d_gene: NA; v_gene: TRBV2; CDR3aa: CASTPRASMETQYF; CDR3nt: TGTGCCAGCACCCCGAGGGCATCGATGGAGACCCAGTACTTC